The rows below give T cell receptor beta chains drawn from one sample of a study of cytomegalovirus exposure and HLA in healthy donors. The repertoire was sequenced with immunoSEQ multiplex PCR; TCRdb's copy has only in-frame clones and lacks some. Of 90,000 to 110,000 clones listed, about 70% were seen once; the top ten hold 3.2%. Sample: PBMCs. These receptors originate from a young man in good health and CMV-seronegative. CDR3s include the opening cysteine and the closing phenylalanine or tryptophan. The D gene is left open where the match is weak. Some rows have no size entry. The others give once, few or many, or a class for an expanded clone.

clone size	J gene	V gene	D gene	CDR3 DNA	CDR3 protein
-	TRBJ2-3	TRBV7-2	-	TGTGCCAGCAGCTTATGGAAGCGGTCCACAGATACGCAGTATTTT	CASSLWKRSTDTQYF
once	TRBJ2-3	TRBV28	-	TGTGCCAGCAGTCCACAAGGAGGGAGGGGGGATACGCAGTATTTT	CASSPQGGRGDTQYF
few	TRBJ2-1	TRBV5-4	-	TGTGCCAGCAGCCCCCAGACTACCATTCTGGGGAATGAGCAGTTCTTC	CASSPQTTILGNEQFF
few	TRBJ2-3	TRBV28	-	TGTGCCAGCAGTTTATGGGGCCAGGGCACAGATACGCAGTATTTT	CASSLWGQGTDTQYF
-	TRBJ2-2	TRBV4-2	TRBD2	TGTGCCAGCAGCCAGACAGGCGGGAGGGCCTACACCGGGGAGCTGTTTTTT	CASSQTGGRAYTGELFF
-	TRBJ2-3	TRBV7-2	TRBD2	TGTGCCAGCAGCTTAGTCGCTAGCGGGAGCACAGATACGCAGTATTTT	CASSLVASGSTDTQYF
-	TRBJ2-1	TRBV18	-	TGTGCCAGCTCACCACACCGGGAAACCAATGAGCAGTTCTTC	CASSPHRETNEQFF
-	TRBJ2-7	TRBV2	-	TGTGCCAGCAGGTCAGGGTTCTACGAGCAGTACTTC	CASRSGFYEQYF
few	TRBJ2-2	TRBV11-2	TRBD1	TGTGCCAGCAGTCATACCGGGACAGGGGACACCGGGGAGCTGTTTTTT	CASSHTGTGDTGELFF
-	TRBJ2-3	TRBV4-3	-	TGCGCCAGCAGCCCGCTAGCTACAAGCGGCGGCACAGATACGCAGTATTTT	CASSPLATSGGTDTQYF
few	TRBJ2-5	TRBV5-1	-	TGCGCCAGCAGCTTTAGCAGGGAAGAGACCCAGTACTTC	CASSFSREETQYF
once	TRBJ2-1	TRBV5-1	TRBD2	TGCGCCAGCAGCTTGGTTCCTAGCGGGAGGGACAATGAGCAGTTCTTC	CASSLVPSGRDNEQFF
-	TRBJ2-1	TRBV7-8	-	TGTGCCAGCAGCTTAATGATAGCGTACGCTGAGCAGTTCTTC	CASSLMIAYAEQFF
few	TRBJ1-6	TRBV27	-	TGTGCCAGCAGTTTACGGAGCAGCTATAATTCACCCCTCCACTTT	CASSLRSSYNSPLHF
few	TRBJ2-5	TRBV11-2	TRBD1	TGTGCCAGCAGCTTAGGGGACAGAGACCAAGAGACCCAGTACTTC	CASSLGDRDQETQYF
-	TRBJ1-1	TRBV7-9	-	TGTGCCAGCAGCTCCCCGATGGGAGGGTATCCTAGGGCTTTCTTT	CASSSPMGGYPRAFF
-	TRBJ2-3	TRBV9	-	TGTGCCAGCAGCGAGGGCTTCGGCAGGGGGGCTAGCACAGATACGCAGTATTTT	CASSEGFGRGASTDTQYF
-	TRBJ2-1	TRBV4-3	TRBD1	TGCGCCAGCAGCCAAGATATGGGAGACAGGGTGTTCTTC	CASSQDMGDRVFF
-	TRBJ2-5	TRBV7-9	-	TGTGCCAGCAGCTCACTACAGGGTACCCAAGAGACCCAGTACTTC	CASSSLQGTQETQYF
-	TRBJ2-1	TRBV30	-	TGTGCCGGGAGATCCAGGGTGCTCTACAATGAGCAGTTCTTC	CAGRSRVLYNEQFF
-	TRBJ2-6	TRBV6-4	-	TGTGCCAGCAGTGACTCGCACGGATCTGGGGCCAACGGCCTGACTTTC	CASSDSHGSGANGLTF
-	TRBJ2-6	TRBV13	TRBD2	TGTGCCAGCAGCCCAAGATCTAATCTAGCGGAGTCTGGGGCCAACGGCCTGACTTTC	CASSPRSNLAESGANGLTF
-	TRBJ2-6	TRBV13	TRBD1	TGTGCCAGCAGCTTGCAGGGGGCTCGGTGCTTGACTTTC	CASSLQGARCLTF
once	TRBJ2-1	TRBV7-2	TRBD2	TGTGCCACACTCCAGGCGCTAGCGGCCCACAATGAGCAGTTCTTC	CATLQALAAHNEQFF
-	TRBJ2-5	TRBV9	-	TGTGCCAGCAGCGTCGGGGTGGTGGAGACCCAGTACTTC	CASSVGVVETQYF
-	TRBJ1-1	TRBV18	-	TGTGCCAGCTCACCGTCCCGAGACACTGAAGCTTTCTTT	CASSPSRDTEAFF
-	TRBJ2-6	TRBV7-9	-	TGTGCCAGCAGCTCCGCGGCAGGGGCCAACGTCCTGACTTTC	CASSSAAGANVLTF
few	TRBJ2-1	TRBV2	TRBD2	TGTGCCAGCAAGGTGGGAGGGACCTACAATGAGCAGTTCTTC	CASKVGGTYNEQFF
-	TRBJ1-1	TRBV14	-	TGTGCCAGCAGCCACCTTGACAGGATGAACACTGAAGCTTTCTTT	CASSHLDRMNTEAFF